This T cell receptor (beta chain) was profiled in a study of T-cell memory formation after mild COVID-19. Whole-study context: Clusters of TCRs were largely donor specific.

One entry per CDR3 protein results from TCRdb running MiXCR on the 5' RACE reads. The sample holds 470,000 or so distinct CDR3 sequences, about 20% seen once. This clonotype has just a few counts. Its antigen is as yet unknown. General study findings and limits: Pre-infection memory carried some responding clones, suggesting that cross-reactive memory joined. Clones that contracted clustered mainly in CM and EM if CD4+ and in EMRA if CD8+.

In germline, CDR1 is MNHEY, CDR2 SVGAGI. Unmatched junction bases numbered 8, after V lost 2 bases and J lost 6 bases. This CDR3 has 16 amino acids. Sequenced: PBMCs or a T cell subset sorted from them (not recorded which). The chain has TRBV6-5 and TRBJ2-1; TRBD2 matches at 9 bases. This receptor was obtained from an adult woman who had mild COVID-19 (a few samples of this study predate the infection). Cell type and time point are not known. In nucleotides, the CDR3 is TGTGCCAGCAGTTACCCCTCGGCGGGAGGGAGCAATGAGCAGTTCTTC. Translating it yields CASSYPSAGGSNEQFF.